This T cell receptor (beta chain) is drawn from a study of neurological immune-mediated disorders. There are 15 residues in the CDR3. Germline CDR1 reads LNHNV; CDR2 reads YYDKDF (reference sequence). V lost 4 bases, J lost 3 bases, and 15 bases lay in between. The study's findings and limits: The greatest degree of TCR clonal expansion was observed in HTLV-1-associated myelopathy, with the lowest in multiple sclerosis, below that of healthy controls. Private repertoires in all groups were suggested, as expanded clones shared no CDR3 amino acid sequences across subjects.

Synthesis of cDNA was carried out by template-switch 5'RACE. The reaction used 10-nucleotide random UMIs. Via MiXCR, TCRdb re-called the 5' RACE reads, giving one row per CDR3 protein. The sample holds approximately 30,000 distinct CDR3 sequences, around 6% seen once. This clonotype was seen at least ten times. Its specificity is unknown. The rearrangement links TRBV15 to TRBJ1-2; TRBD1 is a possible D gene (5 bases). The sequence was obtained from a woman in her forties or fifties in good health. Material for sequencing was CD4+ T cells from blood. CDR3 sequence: CATSTRSGGYYGYTF. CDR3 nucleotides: TGTGCCACCAGCACTCGATCGGGGGGGTACTATGGCTACACCTTC.